This is a list of T cell receptor beta chains from one sample in a study of blood T cells in healthy people across ages. TCRdb used MiXCR to reprocess the 5' RACE reads, holding one entry per CDR3 protein. The profile shows 1.5 million to 1.9 million distinct CDR3 sequences, roughly 43% of them singletons. Sequencing was done on a sample of blood. These receptors all stem from a woman in her late teens or twenties in good health. Each CDR3 is given with its conserved first and last residue. D genes are given only for firm matches. Clone size is given for some rows only: seen once, a few or many times, or a class if the clone is expanded.

d_call j_call clone_size v_call cdr3_nt cdr3_aa
TRBD2 TRBJ2-1 few TRBV7-2 TGTGCCAGCAGCTTACGCTTGGCTAGCGGGAGCTGGTCCTACAATGAGCAGTTCTTC CASSLRLASGSWSYNEQFF
. TRBJ2-5 . TRBV12-3/TRBV12-4 TGTGCCAGCAGTGTCTTGATCAAAGAGACCCAGTACTTC CASSVLIKETQYF
. TRBJ2-7 . TRBV24-1 TGTGCCACCAGTGATTTTCGGGGCGCCCACAATGAGCAGTACTTC CATSDFRGAHNEQYF
. TRBJ2-7 . TRBV18 TGTGCCAGCTCACCAGGGTTACAGGGCTCCTACGAGCAGTACTTC CASSPGLQGSYEQYF
. TRBJ1-1 few TRBV10-3 TGTGCCATCAGTGAGTCGTCAAGTAAAGCTTTCTTT CAISESSSKAFF
TRBD1 TRBJ1-1 . TRBV20-1 TGCAGCGCCCCGGGACAGGGAGACACTGAAGCTTTCTTT CSAPGQGDTEAFF
. TRBJ1-2 . TRBV6-1 TGTGCCAGCAGTGAAGCGCACGGAGTTAACTATGGCTACACCTTC CASSEAHGVNYGYTF
. TRBJ2-1 once TRBV4-3 TGCGCCAGCAGCCAAGATGGGCTGAGCTCCTACAATGAGCAGTTCTTC CASSQDGLSSYNEQFF
TRBD1 TRBJ2-1 few TRBV12-3/TRBV12-4 TGTGCCAGCACCCTGGGACAGGGTTTATACAATGAGCAGTTCTTC CASTLGQGLYNEQFF
. TRBJ2-1 . TRBV20-1 TGCAGTGCTAGCCCGACAGACTACAATGAGCAGTTCTTC CSASPTDYNEQFF
TRBD1 TRBJ2-3 few TRBV12-5 TGTGCTAGTGGAATGGGACAGACCGCAGATACGCAGTATTTT CASGMGQTADTQYF
. TRBJ2-7 . TRBV12-3/TRBV12-4 TGTGCCAGCAGTTTGAGTAGGCGAGGGGATGAGGGCGAGCAGTACTTC CASSLSRRGDEGEQYF
TRBD2 TRBJ2-2 . TRBV7-2 TGTGCCAGCAGCTTAGGACCGGGAGGAAACACCGGGGAGCTGTTTTTT CASSLGPGGNTGELFF
TRBD2 TRBJ2-5 . TRBV5-6 TGTGCCAGCAGCTTGGTAGCGGGGTCCTGCAATGAGCAGTACTTC CASSLVAGSCNEQYF
TRBD1 TRBJ1-5 . TRBV16 TGTGCCAGCAGCCAATACAGGGGTGGCAATCAGCCCCAGCATTTT CASSQYRGGNQPQHF
TRBD2 TRBJ2-3 few TRBV4-1 TGCGCCAGCAGCCAAGATTTTAGGCTAGCGGGGTCTTTAGGCACAGATACGCAGTATTTT CASSQDFRLAGSLGTDTQYF
. TRBJ2-7 few TRBV20-1 TGCAGTGCTAGTGCGACCTACGAGCAGTACTTC CSASATYEQYF
. TRBJ2-7 few TRBV27 TGTGCAAGCAGTTCCTTGACACACTTCCCCTACGAGCAGTACTTC CASSSLTHFPYEQYF
. TRBJ2-4 . TRBV20-1 TGCAGTGCTAGTTGGTTTGATCGTAGGGGGGTAGGGGTGCAGTACTTC CSASWFDRRGVGVQYF
. TRBJ2-3 few TRBV25-1 TGTGCCAGTGAAGGGGGTGGGCAGTATTTT CASEGGGQYF
TRBD2 TRBJ2-3 . TRBV2 TGTGCCAGCAGAGCGGGGAGCACAGATACGCAGTATTTT CASRAGSTDTQYF